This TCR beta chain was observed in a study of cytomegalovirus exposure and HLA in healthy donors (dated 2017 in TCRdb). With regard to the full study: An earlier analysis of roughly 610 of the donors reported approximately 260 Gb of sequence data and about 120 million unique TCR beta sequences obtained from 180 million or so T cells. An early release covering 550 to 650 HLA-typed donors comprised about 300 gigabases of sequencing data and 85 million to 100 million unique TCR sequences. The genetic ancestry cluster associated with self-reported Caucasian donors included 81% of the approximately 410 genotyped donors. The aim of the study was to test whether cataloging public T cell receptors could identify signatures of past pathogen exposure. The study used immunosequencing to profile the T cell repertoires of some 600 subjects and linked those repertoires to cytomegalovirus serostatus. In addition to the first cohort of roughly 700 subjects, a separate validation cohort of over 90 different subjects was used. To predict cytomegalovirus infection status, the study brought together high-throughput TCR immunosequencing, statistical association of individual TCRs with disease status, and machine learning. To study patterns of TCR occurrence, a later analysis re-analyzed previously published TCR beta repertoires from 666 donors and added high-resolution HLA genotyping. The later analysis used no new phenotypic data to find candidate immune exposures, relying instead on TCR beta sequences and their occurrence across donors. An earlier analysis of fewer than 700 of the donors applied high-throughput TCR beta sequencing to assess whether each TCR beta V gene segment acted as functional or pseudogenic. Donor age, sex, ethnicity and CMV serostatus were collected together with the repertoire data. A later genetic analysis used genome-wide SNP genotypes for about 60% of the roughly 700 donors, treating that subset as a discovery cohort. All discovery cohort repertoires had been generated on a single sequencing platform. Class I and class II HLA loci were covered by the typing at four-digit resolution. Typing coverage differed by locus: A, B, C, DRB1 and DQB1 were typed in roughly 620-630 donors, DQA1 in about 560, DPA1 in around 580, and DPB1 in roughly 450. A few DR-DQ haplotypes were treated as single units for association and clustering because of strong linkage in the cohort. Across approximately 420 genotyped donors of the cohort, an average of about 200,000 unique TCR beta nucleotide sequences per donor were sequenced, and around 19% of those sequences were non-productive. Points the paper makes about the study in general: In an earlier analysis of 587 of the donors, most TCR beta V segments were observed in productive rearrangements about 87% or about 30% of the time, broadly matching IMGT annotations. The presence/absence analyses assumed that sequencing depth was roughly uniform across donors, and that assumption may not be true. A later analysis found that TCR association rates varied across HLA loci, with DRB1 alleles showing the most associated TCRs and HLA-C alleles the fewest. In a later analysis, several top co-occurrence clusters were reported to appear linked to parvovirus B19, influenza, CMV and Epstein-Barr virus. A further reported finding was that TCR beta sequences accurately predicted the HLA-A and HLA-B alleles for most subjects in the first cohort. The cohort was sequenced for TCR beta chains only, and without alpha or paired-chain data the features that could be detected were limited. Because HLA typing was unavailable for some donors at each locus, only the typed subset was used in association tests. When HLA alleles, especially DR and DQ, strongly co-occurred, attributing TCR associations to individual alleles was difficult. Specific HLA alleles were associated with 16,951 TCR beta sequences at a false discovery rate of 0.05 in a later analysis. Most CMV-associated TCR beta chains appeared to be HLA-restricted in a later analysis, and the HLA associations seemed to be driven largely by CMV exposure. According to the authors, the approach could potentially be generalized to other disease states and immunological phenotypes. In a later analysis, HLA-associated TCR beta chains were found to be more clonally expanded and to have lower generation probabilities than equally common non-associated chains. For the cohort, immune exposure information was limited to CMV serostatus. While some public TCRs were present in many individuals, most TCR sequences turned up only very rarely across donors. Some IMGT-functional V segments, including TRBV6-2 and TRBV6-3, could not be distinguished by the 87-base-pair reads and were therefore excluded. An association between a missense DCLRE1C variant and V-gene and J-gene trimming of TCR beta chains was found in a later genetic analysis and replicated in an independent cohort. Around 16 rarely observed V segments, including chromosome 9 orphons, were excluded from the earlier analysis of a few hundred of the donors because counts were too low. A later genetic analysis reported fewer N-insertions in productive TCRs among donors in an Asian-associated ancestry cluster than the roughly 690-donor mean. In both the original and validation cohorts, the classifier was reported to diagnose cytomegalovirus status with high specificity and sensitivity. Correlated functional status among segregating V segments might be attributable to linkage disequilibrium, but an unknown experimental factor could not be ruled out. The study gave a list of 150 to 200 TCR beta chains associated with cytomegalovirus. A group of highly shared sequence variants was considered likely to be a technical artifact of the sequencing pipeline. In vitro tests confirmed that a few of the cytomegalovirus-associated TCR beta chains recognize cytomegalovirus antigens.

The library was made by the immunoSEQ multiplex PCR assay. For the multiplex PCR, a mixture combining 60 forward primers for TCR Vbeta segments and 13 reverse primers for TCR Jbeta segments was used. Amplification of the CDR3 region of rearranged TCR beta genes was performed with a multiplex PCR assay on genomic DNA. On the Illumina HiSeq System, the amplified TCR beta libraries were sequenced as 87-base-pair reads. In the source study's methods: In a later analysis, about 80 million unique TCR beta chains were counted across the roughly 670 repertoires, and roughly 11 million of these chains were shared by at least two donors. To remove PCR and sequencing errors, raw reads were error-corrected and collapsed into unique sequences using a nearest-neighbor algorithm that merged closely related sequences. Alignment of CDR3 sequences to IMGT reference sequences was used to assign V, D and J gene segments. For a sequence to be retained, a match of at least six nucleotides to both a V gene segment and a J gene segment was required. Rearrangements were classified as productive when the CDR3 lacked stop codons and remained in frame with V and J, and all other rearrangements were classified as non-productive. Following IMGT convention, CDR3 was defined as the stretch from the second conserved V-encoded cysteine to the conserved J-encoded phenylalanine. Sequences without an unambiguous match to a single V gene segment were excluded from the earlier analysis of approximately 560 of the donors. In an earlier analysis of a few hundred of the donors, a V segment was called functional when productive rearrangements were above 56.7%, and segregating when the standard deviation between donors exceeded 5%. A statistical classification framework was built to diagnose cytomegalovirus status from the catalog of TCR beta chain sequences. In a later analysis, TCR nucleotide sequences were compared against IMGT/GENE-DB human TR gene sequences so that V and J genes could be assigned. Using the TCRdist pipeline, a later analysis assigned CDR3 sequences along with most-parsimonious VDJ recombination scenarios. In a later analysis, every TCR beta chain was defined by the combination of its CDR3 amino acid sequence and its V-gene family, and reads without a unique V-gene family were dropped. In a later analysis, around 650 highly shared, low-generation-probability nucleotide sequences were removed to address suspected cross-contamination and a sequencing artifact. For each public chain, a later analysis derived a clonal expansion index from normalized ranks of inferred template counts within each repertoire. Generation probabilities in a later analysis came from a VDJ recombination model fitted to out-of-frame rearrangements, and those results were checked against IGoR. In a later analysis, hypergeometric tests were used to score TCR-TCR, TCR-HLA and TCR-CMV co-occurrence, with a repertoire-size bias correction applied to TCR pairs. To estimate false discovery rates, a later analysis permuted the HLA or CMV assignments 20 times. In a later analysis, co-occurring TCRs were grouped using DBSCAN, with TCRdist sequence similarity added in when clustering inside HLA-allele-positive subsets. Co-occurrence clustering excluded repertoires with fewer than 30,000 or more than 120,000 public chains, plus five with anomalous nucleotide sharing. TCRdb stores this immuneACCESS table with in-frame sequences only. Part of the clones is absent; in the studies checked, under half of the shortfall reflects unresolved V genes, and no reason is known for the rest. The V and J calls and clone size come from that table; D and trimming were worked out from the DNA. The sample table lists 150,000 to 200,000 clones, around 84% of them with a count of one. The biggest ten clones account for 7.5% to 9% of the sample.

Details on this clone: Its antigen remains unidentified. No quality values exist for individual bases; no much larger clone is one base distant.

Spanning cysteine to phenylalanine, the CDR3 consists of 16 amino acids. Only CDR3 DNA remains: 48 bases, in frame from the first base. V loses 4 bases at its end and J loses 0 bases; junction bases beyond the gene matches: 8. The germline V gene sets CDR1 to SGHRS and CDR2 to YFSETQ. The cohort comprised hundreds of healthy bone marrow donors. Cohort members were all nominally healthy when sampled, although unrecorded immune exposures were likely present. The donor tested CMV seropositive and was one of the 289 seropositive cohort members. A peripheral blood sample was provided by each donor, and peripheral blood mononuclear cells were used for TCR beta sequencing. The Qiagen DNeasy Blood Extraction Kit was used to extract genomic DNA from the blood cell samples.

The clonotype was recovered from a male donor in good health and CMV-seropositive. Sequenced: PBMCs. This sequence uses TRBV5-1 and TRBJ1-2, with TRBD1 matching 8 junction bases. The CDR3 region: CASSNWDRSANYGYTF. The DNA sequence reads TGCGCCAGCAGCAATTGGGACAGGTCAGCTAACTATGGCTACACCTTC. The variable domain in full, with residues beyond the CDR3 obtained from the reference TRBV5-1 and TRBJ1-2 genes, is KAGVTQTPRYLIKTRGQQVTLSCSPISGHRSVSWYQQTPGQGLQFLFEYFSETQRNKGNFPGRFSGRQFSNSRSEMNVSTLELGDSALYLCASSNWDRSANYGYTFGSGTRLTVV.